The 5 T cell receptor beta chains below were found in one sample sequenced in a study of vaccination effects on CD4 cells after COVID-19. These TCRs are of unknown antigen specificity. The ViraFEST assay expanded antigen-specific CD4+ T cells with viral peptide pools before sequencing. Cells that had been cultured for ten to eleven days were the source of isolated CD4+ T cells. Using immunoSEQ multiplex PCR, the repertoire was profiled, and TCRdb retains in-frame clones only, with some absent. Here the sample spans just over 30,000 clones, approximately 68% being singletons. The source material was CD4+ T cells from PBMCs cultured with HCoV-229E spike peptides, sampled before COVID-19 vaccination. Every receptor here comes from a human donor who received a COVID-19 vaccine.

Worth noting for this clone: The DNA is omitted, as the CDR3 cannot be located on it reliably, and the CDR3 follows TCRdb's listing. The chain combines TRBV28 with TRBJ2-6. Termini included, the CDR3 measures 15 amino acids. Per germline, CDR1 MDHEN and CDR2 SYDVKM. This CDR3 reads CASSSSGAGANVLTF.

The chain employs TRBV5-4 and TRBJ2-7, with TRBD1 matching 8 bases. CDR1 is SGHNT and CDR2 is YYREEE in the germline V gene (reference sequence). V shed 4 bases, J shed 5 bases, and the junction held 11 bases outside the gene matches. CDR3 length: 15 residues. The CDR3 bases are TGTGCCAGCAGCGGAAGGGTGACAGGGGAACACGAGCAGTACTTC. It translates to CASSGRVTGEHEQYF.

The chain employs TRBV18 and TRBJ1-2; 11 positions agree with TRBD1. CDR1 is KGHSH and CDR2 is LQKENI in the germline V gene. The CDR3 runs 15 residues. Trimming cost V 3 bases and J 1 base; bases outside gene matches: 1. CDR3 coding DNA: TGTGCCAGCTCACCGGGACAGGGGGTTAACTATGGCTACACCTTC. It codes for CASSPGQGVNYGYTF.

This clone was seen only a few times. The chain employs TRBV4-3 and TRBJ1-2; 7 bases align to TRBD1. The CDR3 sequence is 12 residues long. V trimming: 4 bases; J trimming: 8 bases; junction bases outside the gene matches: 4. Germline assignment: CDR1 LGHNA and CDR2 YSLEER. CDR3: CASSRRGEGYTF. CDR3 DNA: TGCGCCAGCAGCCGCAGGGGGGAAGGCTACACCTTC.

The genes are TRBV27 and TRBJ2-1; TRBD1 matches 11 bases. CDR1 is MNHEY, CDR2 SMNVEV, per germline (reference sequence). J gave up 7 bases and V 8 bases, and 4 bases lay outside the gene matches. This CDR3 comprises 13 residues. CDR3 in amino acids: CASQGQGANEQFF. The CDR3 nucleotides are TGTGCCAGCCAAGGACAGGGGGCTAATGAGCAGTTCTTC.